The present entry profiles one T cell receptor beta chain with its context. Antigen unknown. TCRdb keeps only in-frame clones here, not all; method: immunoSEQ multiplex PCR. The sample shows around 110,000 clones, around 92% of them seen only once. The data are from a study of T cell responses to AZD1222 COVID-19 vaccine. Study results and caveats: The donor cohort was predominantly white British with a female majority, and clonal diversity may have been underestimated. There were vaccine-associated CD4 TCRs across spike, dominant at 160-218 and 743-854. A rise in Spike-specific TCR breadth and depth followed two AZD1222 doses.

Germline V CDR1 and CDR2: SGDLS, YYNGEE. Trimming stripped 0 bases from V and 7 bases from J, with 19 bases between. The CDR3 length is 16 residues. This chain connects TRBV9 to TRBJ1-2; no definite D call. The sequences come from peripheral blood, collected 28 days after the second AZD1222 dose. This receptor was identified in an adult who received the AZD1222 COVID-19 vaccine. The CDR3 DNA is TGTGCCAGCAGCGTAGTTGCGGAACCGCGAGTTGGTGGCTACACCTTC. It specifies CASSVVAEPRVGGYTF.